These T cell receptor beta chains were read from a single sample in a study of CD8+CD57+ T cells in acquired aplastic anemia. MiXCR was run by TCRdb on the reads, yielding one entry per CDR3 protein. The sample shows about 220,000 distinct CDR3 sequences, almost 35% of them seen only once. Sequenced input: sorted CD4+, CD8+, or CD8+CD57+ T cells (not recorded which) from PBMCs. Receptors originate from a human donor in good health, serving as a control. Both conserved end residues are part of each CDR3. Each record gives: clone size, J gene, V gene, D gene, CDR3 DNA, CDR3 protein. The D gene is left open where the match is weak. Clone size is stated in some rows and not others, as once, few, many or a class when expanded.

clone size: many; J gene: TRBJ2-5; V gene: TRBV15; D gene: -; CDR3 DNA: TGTGCCACCGGCTCCTTGGGCCAAGAGACCCAGTACTTC; CDR3 protein: CATGSLGQETQYF
clone size: -; J gene: TRBJ2-1; V gene: TRBV7-2; D gene: TRBD2; CDR3 DNA: TGTGCCAGCAGCTTAGCACTAGCGGGGAATGAGCAGTTCTTC; CDR3 protein: CASSLALAGNEQFF
clone size: -; J gene: TRBJ2-5; V gene: TRBV7-2; D gene: TRBD2; CDR3 DNA: TGTGCCAGCAGGAAGAGGCTAGCGGGGGGACAAGAGACCCAGTACTTC; CDR3 protein: CASRKRLAGGQETQYF
clone size: few; J gene: TRBJ2-1; V gene: TRBV5-4; D gene: TRBD1; CDR3 DNA: TGTGCCAGCAGCTCGACAGGGGGTGGTGAGCAGTTCTTC; CDR3 protein: CASSSTGGGEQFF
clone size: -; J gene: TRBJ2-2; V gene: TRBV10-3; D gene: TRBD1; CDR3 DNA: TGTGCCATCAGTATAGACAGGGGGACCGGGGAGCTGTTTTTT; CDR3 protein: CAISIDRGTGELFF
clone size: -; J gene: TRBJ2-7; V gene: TRBV18; D gene: -; CDR3 DNA: TGTGCCAGCTCACCATATTCACAGTACGGCGAGCAGTACTTC; CDR3 protein: CASSPYSQYGEQYF
clone size: many; J gene: TRBJ2-7; V gene: TRBV20-1; D gene: TRBD1; CDR3 DNA: TGCAGTGCTAGAGTGACAGGGGGACACGAGCAGTACTTC; CDR3 protein: CSARVTGGHEQYF
clone size: many; J gene: TRBJ1-2; V gene: TRBV7-2; D gene: -; CDR3 DNA: TGTGCCAGCAGCCCCTTCACAGGGCCCTATGGCTACACCTTC; CDR3 protein: CASSPFTGPYGYTF
clone size: few; J gene: TRBJ2-3; V gene: TRBV2; D gene: -; CDR3 DNA: TGTGCCAGCAGTGAACGAGGGGGGGGAAACTTGCTTTTT; CDR3 protein: CASSERGGGNLLF
clone size: -; J gene: TRBJ2-2; V gene: TRBV9; D gene: TRBD1; CDR3 DNA: TGTGCCAGCAGCGTAGACGGACAGGGGGCCGGGGAGCTGCTTTTT; CDR3 protein: CASSVDGQGAGELLF
clone size: -; J gene: TRBJ1-1; V gene: TRBV19; D gene: -; CDR3 DNA: TGTGCCAGTAGAGGACTTTTACAGAACACTGAAGCTTTCTTT; CDR3 protein: CASRGLLQNTEAFF
clone size: -; J gene: TRBJ2-5; V gene: TRBV5-1; D gene: -; CDR3 DNA: TGCGCCAGCAGCTTGGACCCCCCGGTGGGTACAGGGGAGACCCAGTACTTC; CDR3 protein: CASSLDPPVGTGETQYF
clone size: -; J gene: TRBJ2-6; V gene: TRBV10-3; D gene: TRBD1; CDR3 DNA: TGTGCCACGGGACAGGATTTTGGGGCCAACGTCCTGACTTTC; CDR3 protein: CATGQDFGANVLTF
clone size: few; J gene: TRBJ1-3; V gene: TRBV5-8; D gene: -; CDR3 DNA: TGTGCCAGCAGCTCAAGACAGACCTTCTCTGGAAACACCATATATTTT; CDR3 protein: CASSSRQTFSGNTIYF
clone size: many; J gene: TRBJ1-1; V gene: TRBV15; D gene: TRBD1; CDR3 DNA: TGTGCCACCAGCAGAGGGGGTGGACAGGGACGAACTGAAGCTTTCTTT; CDR3 protein: CATSRGGGQGRTEAFF
clone size: -; J gene: TRBJ2-1; V gene: TRBV25-1; D gene: -; CDR3 DNA: TGTGCCAGCAGTGCCAGTAAGACGGGTAATGAGCAGTTCTTC; CDR3 protein: CASSASKTGNEQFF
clone size: -; J gene: TRBJ1-5; V gene: TRBV2; D gene: -; CDR3 DNA: TGTGCCAGCAGCCAGGGTTACCAGCCCCAGCATTTT; CDR3 protein: CASSQGYQPQHF
clone size: -; J gene: TRBJ1-2; V gene: TRBV18; D gene: -; CDR3 DNA: TGTGCCAGCTCACCAACGGCGGATAACTATGGCTACACCTTC; CDR3 protein: CASSPTADNYGYTF
clone size: -; J gene: TRBJ2-3; V gene: TRBV2; D gene: TRBD2; CDR3 DNA: TGTGCCTCTCCGGGACTAGCGGGAAACACAGATACGCAGTATTTT; CDR3 protein: CASPGLAGNTDTQYF
clone size: -; J gene: TRBJ1-1; V gene: TRBV11-3; D gene: -; CDR3 DNA: TGTGCCAGCAGCTTACAGGGAATTACCTCTGAAGCTTTCTTT; CDR3 protein: CASSLQGITSEAFF
clone size: -; J gene: TRBJ2-3; V gene: TRBV6-1; D gene: TRBD1; CDR3 DNA: TGTGCCAGCAGTGCCACCGGGGGACAGGGTTCTGTTTACACGCAGTATTTT; CDR3 protein: CASSATGGQGSVYTQYF
clone size: many; J gene: TRBJ1-4; V gene: TRBV19; D gene: -; CDR3 DNA: TGTGCCAGTAGTATGCATGAAAAACTGTTTTTT; CDR3 protein: CASSMHEKLFF
clone size: many; J gene: TRBJ2-7; V gene: TRBV2; D gene: -; CDR3 DNA: TGTGCCAGCAGTGATGACTCCTACGAGCAGTACTTC; CDR3 protein: CASSDDSYEQYF
clone size: -; J gene: TRBJ1-4; V gene: TRBV20-1; D gene: -; CDR3 DNA: TGCAGTGCTAGTCCGGAGGCAGGAAAACTGTTTTTT; CDR3 protein: CSASPEAGKLFF
clone size: many; J gene: TRBJ1-3; V gene: TRBV5-1; D gene: -; CDR3 DNA: TGCGCCAGCAGCACCGCCGGGACACCCTCTGGAAACACCATATATTTT; CDR3 protein: CASSTAGTPSGNTIYF
clone size: once; J gene: TRBJ2-7; V gene: TRBV5-1; D gene: TRBD1; CDR3 DNA: TGCGCCAGCAGCTTGTATACAGGGGGCTACTACGAGCAGTACTTC; CDR3 protein: CASSLYTGGYYEQYF
clone size: -; J gene: TRBJ2-5; V gene: TRBV15; D gene: -; CDR3 DNA: TGTGCCACCAGCAGACAGGGAGAGACCCAGTACTTC; CDR3 protein: CATSRQGETQYF
clone size: -; J gene: TRBJ2-2; V gene: TRBV30; D gene: -; CDR3 DNA: TGTGCCTGGAGTGGGCCAGCGGGTATCACCGGGGAGCTGTTTTTT; CDR3 protein: CAWSGPAGITGELFF
clone size: few; J gene: TRBJ2-1; V gene: TRBV5-1; D gene: TRBD2; CDR3 DNA: TGCGCCAGCAGCTTGGACTCCGGGACTAGTAAAGAGCAGTTCTTC; CDR3 protein: CASSLDSGTSKEQFF
clone size: few; J gene: TRBJ1-1; V gene: TRBV29-1; D gene: -; CDR3 DNA: TGCAGCGTTGGGGGGTGGAACACTGAAGCTTTCTTT; CDR3 protein: CSVGGWNTEAFF
clone size: -; J gene: TRBJ1-2; V gene: TRBV10-1; D gene: -; CDR3 DNA: TGCGCCAGCAGTGAAGGCTATACAGAAAACTATGGCTACACCTTC; CDR3 protein: CASSEGYTENYGYTF
clone size: many; J gene: TRBJ1-2; V gene: TRBV6-1; D gene: -; CDR3 DNA: TGTGCCAGCAGTAAAAGGGGGGTAGGCCATGGCTACACCTTC; CDR3 protein: CASSKRGVGHGYTF
clone size: -; J gene: TRBJ1-1; V gene: TRBV7-3; D gene: -; CDR3 DNA: TGTGCCAGCAGCTTAATACCTATGAACACTGAAGCTTTCTTT; CDR3 protein: CASSLIPMNTEAFF
clone size: -; J gene: TRBJ2-6; V gene: TRBV2; D gene: -; CDR3 DNA: TGTGCCAGCAGTGGTAGGGCGGGGGCCAACGTCCTGACTTTC; CDR3 protein: CASSGRAGANVLTF
clone size: many; J gene: TRBJ2-3; V gene: TRBV2; D gene: TRBD2; CDR3 DNA: TGTGCCAGCAGTGGGCTAGCGGCGAGCACAGATACGCAGTATTTT; CDR3 protein: CASSGLAASTDTQYF
clone size: -; J gene: TRBJ1-1; V gene: TRBV11-1; D gene: -; CDR3 DNA: TGTGCCAGCAGCCCAGATTGGGAGGTACTGAACACTGAAGCTTTCTTT; CDR3 protein: CASSPDWEVLNTEAFF
clone size: -; J gene: TRBJ2-5; V gene: TRBV2; D gene: -; CDR3 DNA: TGTGCCAGCAAGTGGTGGGGGACCCAGTACTTT; CDR3 protein: CASKWWGTQYF
clone size: -; J gene: TRBJ2-6; V gene: TRBV4-2; D gene: TRBD1; CDR3 DNA: TGTGCCAGCAGCAAGGGACAGGGGATCCTTTCTGGGGCCAACGTCCTGACTTTC; CDR3 protein: CASSKGQGILSGANVLTF
clone size: few; J gene: TRBJ2-7; V gene: TRBV7-1; D gene: TRBD2; CDR3 DNA: TGTGCCAGCAGCTCACACCCGGGACTAGCGGGGGGCCCCACCTACGAGCAGTACTTC; CDR3 protein: CASSSHPGLAGGPTYEQYF
clone size: many; J gene: TRBJ1-2; V gene: TRBV6-1; D gene: -; CDR3 DNA: TGTGCCAGCAGGACAGTAAACTATGGCTACACCTTC; CDR3 protein: CASRTVNYGYTF
clone size: -; J gene: TRBJ1-3; V gene: TRBV4-1; D gene: TRBD1; CDR3 DNA: TGCGCCAGCAGCCCCCCGACAGGGGGTGGAAACACCATATATTTT; CDR3 protein: CASSPPTGGGNTIYF
clone size: -; J gene: TRBJ2-3; V gene: TRBV15; D gene: -; CDR3 DNA: TGTGCCACCAGCAGAGATTTTAGCACAGATACGCAGTATTTT; CDR3 protein: CATSRDFSTDTQYF
clone size: -; J gene: TRBJ2-5; V gene: TRBV5-1; D gene: -; CDR3 DNA: TGCGCCAGCAGAGACAGTCAAGAGACCCAGTACTTC; CDR3 protein: CASRDSQETQYF
clone size: -; J gene: TRBJ1-2; V gene: TRBV25-1; D gene: -; CDR3 DNA: TGTGTCAGCCCAACTCCCAGGGACTATAGCTACACCTTC; CDR3 protein: CVSPTPRDYSYTF
clone size: many; J gene: TRBJ1-1; V gene: TRBV2; D gene: TRBD1; CDR3 DNA: TGTGCCAGCAGCGGATACGGGACAGGGGGCACTGAAGCTTTCTTT; CDR3 protein: CASSGYGTGGTEAFF
clone size: many; J gene: TRBJ1-2; V gene: TRBV3-1; D gene: TRBD1; CDR3 DNA: TGTGCCAGCAGCCAGGACAGGGGAGCTAACTATGGCTACACCTTC; CDR3 protein: CASSQDRGANYGYTF
clone size: -; J gene: TRBJ1-1; V gene: TRBV5-1; D gene: -; CDR3 DNA: TGCGCCAGCAGCTACCAGGGTGGGGACACTGAAGCTTTCTTT; CDR3 protein: CASSYQGGDTEAFF
clone size: few; J gene: TRBJ2-5; V gene: TRBV20-1; D gene: -; CDR3 DNA: TGCAGTGCTAGTCGGGCGAGGAGAGAGACCCAGTACTTC; CDR3 protein: CSASRARRETQYF
clone size: many; J gene: TRBJ1-2; V gene: TRBV6-1; D gene: -; CDR3 DNA: TGTGCCAGCAGAACGACCCAGGGCCAAAAGGCCTATGGCTACACCTTC; CDR3 protein: CASRTTQGQKAYGYTF
clone size: -; J gene: TRBJ2-7; V gene: TRBV11-2; D gene: -; CDR3 DNA: TGTGCCAGCAGCTTAAGCTACCGCAGGAACATCAACGAGCAGTACTTC; CDR3 protein: CASSLSYRRNINEQYF
clone size: many; J gene: TRBJ2-7; V gene: TRBV2; D gene: TRBD1; CDR3 DNA: TGTGCCAGCAGACTCGAACAGACAGGGATATACGAGCAGTACTTC; CDR3 protein: CASRLEQTGIYEQYF
clone size: -; J gene: TRBJ1-3; V gene: TRBV12-3/TRBV12-4; D gene: -; CDR3 DNA: TGTGCCGGCACAGACGGGGGAAGAAACACCATATATTTT; CDR3 protein: CAGTDGGRNTIYF
clone size: many; J gene: TRBJ2-5; V gene: TRBV24-1; D gene: -; CDR3 DNA: TGTGCCACCAGTACGGACTACCAAGAGACCCAGTACTTC; CDR3 protein: CATSTDYQETQYF
clone size: many; J gene: TRBJ1-1; V gene: TRBV4-1; D gene: -; CDR3 DNA: TGCGCCAGCAGCCAAGGGTACTGGACTGAAGCTTTCTTT; CDR3 protein: CASSQGYWTEAFF
clone size: many; J gene: TRBJ1-4; V gene: TRBV19; D gene: -; CDR3 DNA: TGTGCCACCGATCCGGGACACGGGCTCGGACTGTTTTTT; CDR3 protein: CATDPGHGLGLFF